Given below is one TCR beta chain in context. In this sample, this clonotype turned up many times. What antigen it recognizes has not been identified. Per-base qualities were not stored, and no clone one base away is much larger. Sequencing relied on an Illumina NovaSeq 6000. Synthesis of TCR cDNA relied on 5'RACE template switching, a step that introduced a universal primer site along with unique molecular identifiers. Priming of cDNA synthesis was performed from both the TCR alpha and TCR beta constant segments. Libraries were amplified in two PCR steps, with sample barcodes and sequencing adapters added in the second step. Sequencing of the libraries was done on either Illumina HiSeq 2500 (2x100 bp) or NovaSeq (2x150 bp). The study's own analysis went as follows. Demultiplexing of reads and collapsing into UMI consensus sequences were performed with MIGEC, and V(D)J alignment was carried out with MiXCR. Vaccine-responding clonotypes were defined with edgeR using replicate PBMC samples, requiring FDR below 0.01 and a log2 fold change above 5 up to day 15. Bulk clonotypes were assigned CD4 or CD8 identity according to which sequenced CD4 or CD8 repertoire held them at higher abundance. TCRdb passed the public sequencing reads through fastp at Q25 and MiXCR, retaining productive beta sequences. Rows are unified per CDR3 protein, each entry keeping the most common DNA and genes. TCRdb, not the original authors, processed these V and J calls. This sample lists some 260,000 distinct CDR3 sequences; about 5% were detected once. In total, the top ten clones hold roughly 3.5% of the sample.

The treatment or condition label, as the study defines it: live attenuated yellow fever vaccine strain. PBMCs were isolated from peripheral blood using a standard Ficoll-Paque protocol. Dynabeads CD4 and CD8 positive selection kits were used to isolate CD4 and CD8 T-cell fractions. RNA was extracted with TriZol from bulk PBMCs, CD4 and CD8 fractions, and dextramer-positive and dextramer-negative fractions. The CDR3 spans 17 residues, from the cysteine through the phenylalanine. Left in the record is the CDR3 DNA by itself, 51 bases read in frame from the first base. The trim is 7 bases for V and 7 bases for J, with a gap of 23 bases between the germline ends. The germline V gene specifies SGHTA as CDR1 and FQGNSA as CDR2. This specimen comes from a study of T cells after yellow fever vaccination (dated by TCRdb to the late 2010s). About the investigation overall: Libraries from fractions with low cell numbers were prepared with the SMART-Seq v4 Ultra Low Input RNA kit. Bulk PBMC replicates and cell subsets were isolated from blood drawn at multiple timepoints before and after both primary and secondary immunization. Two healthy male donors, one aged 18 to 30 and one aged 30 to 39 years, were included in the cohort. To track T-cell clones before and after primary and booster YFV17D yellow fever vaccination, bulk TCR alpha and beta repertoires were sequenced longitudinally. General findings and caveats noted by the study authors: Because the study included only a couple of donors, the extent to which the findings can be generalized is limited. A small fraction of clonotypes showed up in both the CD4 and CD8 compartments, probably as a result of convergent recombination. Compared with the primary T-cell response, the secondary T-cell response was weaker but faster, peaking on day 5 rather than day 15. After the booster, most of the clones that had expanded following primary vaccination were detected again (approximately 96% of CD4 and roughly nine tenths of CD8), which suggests that memory was broadly maintained. Because abundant contaminating clonotypes from the bulk population could be contained in FACS-sorted repertoires, computational filtering was required.

Sequencing was performed on CD4+ T cells sorted from PBMCs, taken on the day of the yellow fever booster vaccination. This sequence originates from a man aged 18 to 30 who received the YFV17D yellow fever vaccine. The chain employs TRBV7-2 and TRBJ1-6, with TRBD1 tentatively as D gene (5 bases match). CDR3 region: CASTPGPRDGLNSPLHF. In nucleotide form, the sequence is TGTGCCAGCACCCCAGGCCCTCGGGACGGATTGAATTCACCCCTCCACTTT.